The clone carrying this T cell receptor beta chain has a count of ten or more. Unique molecular identifiers were built into the TCRbeta library. A single record per CDR3 protein comes from TCRdb applying MiXCR to the PCR reads. The table lists fewer than 120,000 distinct CDR3 sequences, about 9.3% of them singletons. This record belongs to a study of T-cell reconstitution after alpha-beta-depleted transplantation in children. The origin of this receptor is a human donor who donated a stem cell graft to a child with acute lymphoblastic leukemia. Sequencing used PBMCs from the stem cell graft donor, obtained from the stem cell graft.

Here the CDR3 reads CSARDGGTTYF. In DNA form, the CDR3 reads TGCAGTGCTAGAGATGGAGGGACGACATACTTC. The rearrangement joins TRBV20-1 to TRBJ2-7, with a tentative D call TRBD2 (6 bases). The germline V and J ends were trimmed by 0 bases and 13 bases, with 13 bases remaining between them. This CDR3 contains 11 residues. Germline V gene lookup returns CDR1 DFQATT and CDR2 SNEGSKA (reference sequence).